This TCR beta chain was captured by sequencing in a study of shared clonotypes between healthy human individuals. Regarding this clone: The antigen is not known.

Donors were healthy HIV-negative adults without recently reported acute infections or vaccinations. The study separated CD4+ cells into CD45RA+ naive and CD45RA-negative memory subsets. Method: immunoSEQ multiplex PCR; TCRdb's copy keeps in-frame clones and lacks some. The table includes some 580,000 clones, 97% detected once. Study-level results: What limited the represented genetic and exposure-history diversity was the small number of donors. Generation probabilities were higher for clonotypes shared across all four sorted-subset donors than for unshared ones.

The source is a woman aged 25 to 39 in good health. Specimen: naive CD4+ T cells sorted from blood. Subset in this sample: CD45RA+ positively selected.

The CDR3 reads CASSQRSGRAGYNEQFF. The CDR3 DNA sequence: TGTGCCAGCAGCCAACGAAGCGGGAGGGCCGGGTACAATGAGCAGTTCTTC. The chain couples TRBV4-2 to TRBJ2-1; 10 bases fit TRBD2. The V and J ends lost 2 bases and 4 bases, in that order; junction bases with no gene match: 8. The CDR3 length is 17 residues. The germline V gene has CDR1 LGHNA and CDR2 YNFKEQ.